The T cell receptor delta chain under discussion was sequenced for a study of delta chains in infants with herpesvirus infections (dated by TCRdb to the early 2020s). Concerning the study at large: From birth, the study prospectively followed a Ugandan infant birth cohort to characterize gammadelta T cell responses to primary cytomegalovirus (CMV) infection. Using PBMC, gammadelta TCRs were sequenced for more than 15 CMV-infected infants, one of whom was congenitally infected, and for 8 CMV-uninfected infants who had enough sample available. Previously published Belgian fetal and cord blood gammadelta TCR data were added only for comparison and were not generated in this cohort. Infant blood samples fell into approximate age groups of 1.5, 4, 8 and 12 months.

Pregnant women receiving prenatal care in Kampala, Uganda, were recruited, and the infants of these women were enrolled, with documentation of maternal HIV status required. Weekly visits were made to families, and infant clinical information, oral swabs and peripheral blood were collected beginning at 6 weeks of age and every 4 months thereafter. After blood was collected in heparin tubes, PBMC were isolated using Ficoll-Paque density gradient centrifugation and then cryopreserved. There are a few counts of this clone. Its specific antigen is unknown. A far larger clone is only one base removed, so a read error is likely. Other DNA variants within this sample encode the same CDR3. The method was RT-PCR. TCR cDNA was generated by reverse transcription of PBMC RNA with SuperScript II and gamma-chain- and delta-chain-specific primers. After purification with AMPure XP beads, the cDNA was amplified and indexed with Illumina adapters using the Nextera XT Index Kit. gammadelta TCR libraries were sequenced on an Illumina MiSeq with a V2 300-cycle kit. The paper's data handling went like this. Using MiXCR v2.1.12, CDR3 sequences were assembled, and reads were mapped onto D, J and V genes obtained from GenBank. VDJtools v1.2.1 was used to analyze the repertoires of the CDR3 clonotypes. TCRdb recomputed clones from the public reads with CATT; identical DNA rows were then combined. The V and J calls, along with clone size, are taken from TCRdb and not from the paper's own processing. The sample table shows about 430 delta-chain clones, and 15% to 20% are seen once. The ten largest make up about 45% of the sample.

Study-wide conclusions, independent of this receptor: The authors noted a small sample size and no race- or environment-matched controls, since nearly all Ugandans acquire CMV before adulthood. The public clonotype was detected only at the first time point after infection and was not found in uninfected infants or in infants infected after 120 days. In CMV-uninfected infants, the public clonotype might still be present but below the detection limit.

Sequenced material: peripheral blood, taken at time point 1 of longitudinal follow-up. The clonotype was recovered from a human donor who was a Ugandan infant, either HIV-exposed or HIV-unexposed (not recorded which).

The CDR3 protein: CAASGRKTGPGPDKLIF. The nucleotides are TGTGCAGCAAGCGGCCGGAAAACCGGCCCCGGGCCCGATAAGCTCATCTTT. The chain couples TRAV29/DV5 to TRDJ1; the D gene lacks a confident call. The germline V gene gives CDR1 as NSMFDY and CDR2 as ISSIKDK. The CDR3 numbers 17 residues from cysteine through phenylalanine. The CDR3 DNA has 51 bases and is translated from base 1.